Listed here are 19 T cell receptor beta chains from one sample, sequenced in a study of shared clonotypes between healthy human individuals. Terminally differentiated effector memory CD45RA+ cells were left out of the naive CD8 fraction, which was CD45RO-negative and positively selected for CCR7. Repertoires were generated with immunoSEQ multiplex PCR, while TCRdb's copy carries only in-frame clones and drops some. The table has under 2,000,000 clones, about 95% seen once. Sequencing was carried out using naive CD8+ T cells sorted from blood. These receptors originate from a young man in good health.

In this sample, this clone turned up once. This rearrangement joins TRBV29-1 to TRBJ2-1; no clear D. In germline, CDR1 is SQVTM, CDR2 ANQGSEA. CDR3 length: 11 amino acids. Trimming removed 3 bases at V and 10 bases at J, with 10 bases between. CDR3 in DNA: TGCAGCGTTGAGCCGGTAGGCGAGCAGTTCTTC. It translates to CSVEPVGEQFF.

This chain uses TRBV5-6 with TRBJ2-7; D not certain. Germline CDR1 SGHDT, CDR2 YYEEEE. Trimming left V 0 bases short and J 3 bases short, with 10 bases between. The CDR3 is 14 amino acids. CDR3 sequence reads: CASSLGSVIYEQYF. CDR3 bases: TGTGCCAGCAGCTTGGGATCCGTAATCTACGAGCAGTACTTC. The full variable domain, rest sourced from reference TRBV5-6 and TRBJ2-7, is DAGVTQSPTHLIKTRGQQVTLRCSPKSGHDTVSWYQQALGQGPQFIFQYYEEEERQRGNFPDRFSGHQFPNYSSELNVNALLLGDSALYLCASSLGSVIYEQYFGPGTRLTVT.

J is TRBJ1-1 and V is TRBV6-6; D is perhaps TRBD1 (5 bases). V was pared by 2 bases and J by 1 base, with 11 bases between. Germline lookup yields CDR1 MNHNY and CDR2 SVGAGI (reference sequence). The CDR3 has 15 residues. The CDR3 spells CASSYTGDANTEAFF. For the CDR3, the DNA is TGTGCCAGCAGTTACACAGGCGATGCGAACACTGAAGCTTTCTTT.

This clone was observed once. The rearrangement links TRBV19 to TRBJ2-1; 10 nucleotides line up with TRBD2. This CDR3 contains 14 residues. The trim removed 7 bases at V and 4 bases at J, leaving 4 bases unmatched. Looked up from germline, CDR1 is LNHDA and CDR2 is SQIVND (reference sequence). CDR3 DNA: TGTGCCAGTAAGAAGCGGGAGGGATACAATGAGCAGTTCTTC. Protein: CASKKREGYNEQFF.

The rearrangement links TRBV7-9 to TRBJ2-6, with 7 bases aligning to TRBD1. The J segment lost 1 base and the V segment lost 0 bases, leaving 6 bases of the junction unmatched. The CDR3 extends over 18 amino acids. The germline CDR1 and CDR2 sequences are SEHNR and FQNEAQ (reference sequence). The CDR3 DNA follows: TGTGCCAGCAGCTTAGCACGTGGGACAGCGTCTGGGGCCAACGTCCTGACTTTC. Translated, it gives CASSLARGTASGANVLTF.

The CDR3 bases are TGCGCCAGCAGTGGACAGCGGTCCACAGATACGCAGTATTTT. Encoded protein: CASSGQRSTDTQYF. The V and J genes are TRBV10-2 and TRBJ2-3, with D perhaps TRBD1 or TRBD2 (5 bases each). The CDR3 sequence is 14 residues long. The germline CDR1 and CDR2 sequences are WSHSY and SAAADI. V lost 4 bases and J lost 2, with 10 bases in between.

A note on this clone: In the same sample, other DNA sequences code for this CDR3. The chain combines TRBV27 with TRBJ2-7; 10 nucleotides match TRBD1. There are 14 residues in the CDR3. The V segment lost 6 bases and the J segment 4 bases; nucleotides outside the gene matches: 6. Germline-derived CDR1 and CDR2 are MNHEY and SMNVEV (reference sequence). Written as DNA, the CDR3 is TGTGCCAGCAGCCTGACAGGGGGCCCGTACGAGCAGTACTTC. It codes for CASSLTGGPYEQYF.

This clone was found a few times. CDR3 sequence reads: CASSSWTGTEAFF. In DNA form, the CDR3 reads TGTGCCAGTAGTAGCTGGACTGGCACTGAAGCTTTCTTT. The rearrangement joins TRBV19 to TRBJ1-1; D is unclear. Germline CDR1 reads LNHDA; CDR2 reads SQIVND (reference sequence). CDR3 length equals 13 residues. Trimming stripped 4 bases from V and 4 bases from J, with 10 bases between.

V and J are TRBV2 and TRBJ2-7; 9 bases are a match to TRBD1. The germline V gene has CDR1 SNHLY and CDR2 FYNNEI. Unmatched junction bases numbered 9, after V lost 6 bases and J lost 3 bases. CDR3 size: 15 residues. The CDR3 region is CASRESRDRDYEQYF. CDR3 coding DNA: TGTGCCAGCAGGGAGAGTCGGGACAGGGACTACGAGCAGTACTTC.

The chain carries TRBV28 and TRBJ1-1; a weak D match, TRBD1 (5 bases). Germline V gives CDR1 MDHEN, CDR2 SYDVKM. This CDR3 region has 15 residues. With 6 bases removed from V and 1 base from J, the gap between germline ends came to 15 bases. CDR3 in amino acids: CASSPTALENTEAFF. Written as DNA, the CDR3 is TGTGCCAGCAGCCCGACAGCCCTGGAGAACACTGAAGCTTTCTTT.

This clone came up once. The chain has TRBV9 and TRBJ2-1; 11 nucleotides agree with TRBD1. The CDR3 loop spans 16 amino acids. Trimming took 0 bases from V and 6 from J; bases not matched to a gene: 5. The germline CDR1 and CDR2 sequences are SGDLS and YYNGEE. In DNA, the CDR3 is TGTGCCAGCAGCGTAGAGACCGGGACAGGGGGCAATGAGCAGTTCTTC. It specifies CASSVETGTGGNEQFF.

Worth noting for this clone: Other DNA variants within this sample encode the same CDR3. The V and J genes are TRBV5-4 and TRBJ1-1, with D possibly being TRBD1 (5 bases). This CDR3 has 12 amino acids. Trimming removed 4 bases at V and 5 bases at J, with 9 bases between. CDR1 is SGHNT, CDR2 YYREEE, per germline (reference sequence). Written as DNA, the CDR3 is TGTGCCAGCAGCCCGGGGGGGACTGAAGCTTTCTTT. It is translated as CASSPGGTEAFF.

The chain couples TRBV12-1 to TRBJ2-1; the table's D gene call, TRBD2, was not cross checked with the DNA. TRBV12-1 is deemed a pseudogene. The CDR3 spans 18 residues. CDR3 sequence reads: CASSLGTLYTSSYNEQFF. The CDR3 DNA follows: TGTGCCAGCAGCCTTGGGACTCTCTATACCAGCTCCTACAATGAGCAGTTCTTC.

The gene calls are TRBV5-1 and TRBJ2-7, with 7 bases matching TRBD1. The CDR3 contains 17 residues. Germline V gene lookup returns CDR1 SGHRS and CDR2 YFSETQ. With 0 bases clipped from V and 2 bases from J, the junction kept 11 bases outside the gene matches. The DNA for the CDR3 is TGCGCCAGCAGCTTGGCCGATTTTGGACAGGTCGCCTACGAGCAGTACTTC. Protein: CASSLADFGQVAYEQYF.

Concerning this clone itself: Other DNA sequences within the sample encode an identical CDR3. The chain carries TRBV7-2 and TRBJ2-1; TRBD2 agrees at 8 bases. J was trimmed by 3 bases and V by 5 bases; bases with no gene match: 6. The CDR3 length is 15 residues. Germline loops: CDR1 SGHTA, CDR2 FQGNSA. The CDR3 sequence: CASSPAGGNYNEQFF. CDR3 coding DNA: TGTGCCAGCAGCCCGGCGGGAGGAAACTACAATGAGCAGTTCTTC.

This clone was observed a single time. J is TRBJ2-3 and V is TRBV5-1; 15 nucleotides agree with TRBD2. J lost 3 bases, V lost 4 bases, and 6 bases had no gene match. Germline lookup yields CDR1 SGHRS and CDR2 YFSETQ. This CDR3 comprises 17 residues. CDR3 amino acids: CASSTWTSGGETDTQYF. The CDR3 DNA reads TGCGCCAGCAGCACTTGGACTAGCGGGGGGGAAACAGATACGCAGTATTTT.

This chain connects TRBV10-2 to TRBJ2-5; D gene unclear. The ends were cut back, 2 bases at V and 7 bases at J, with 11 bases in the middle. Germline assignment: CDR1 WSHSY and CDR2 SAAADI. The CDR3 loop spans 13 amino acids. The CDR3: CASSEGVGVTQYF. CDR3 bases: TGCGCCAGCAGTGAGGGGGTGGGCGTGACCCAGTACTTC.

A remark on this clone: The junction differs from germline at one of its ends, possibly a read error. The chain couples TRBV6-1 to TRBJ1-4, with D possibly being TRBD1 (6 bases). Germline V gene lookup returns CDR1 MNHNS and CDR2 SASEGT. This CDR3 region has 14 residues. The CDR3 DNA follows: TGTGCCAGCAGTGATTGGGGGGCGCGATCTTTTCCGACCTTT. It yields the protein CASSDWGARSFPTF.

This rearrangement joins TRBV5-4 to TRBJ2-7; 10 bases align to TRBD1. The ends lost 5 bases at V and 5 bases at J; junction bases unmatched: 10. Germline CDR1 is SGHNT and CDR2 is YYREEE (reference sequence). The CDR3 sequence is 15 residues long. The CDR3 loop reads CASRAMRQGAHEQYF. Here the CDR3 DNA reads TGTGCCAGCAGGGCGATGCGACAGGGGGCCCACGAGCAGTACTTC.